This entry lists 26 T cell receptor beta chains sequenced from one sample in a study of blood T cell repertoires in COVID-19. Libraries were prepared by immunoSEQ multiplex PCR; TCRdb keeps only in-frame clonotypes and omits some of them. The profile shows about 81,000 clones, 88% of them singletons. The sequenced sample consisted of peripheral blood. These receptors all come from a woman of 80 years or more with acute or convalescent COVID-19.

The chain has TRBV29-1 and TRBJ1-6, with 10 bases that match TRBD1. J was trimmed by 5 bases and V by 7 bases; bases with no gene match: 5. Per germline, CDR1 SQVTM and CDR2 ANQGSEA. The CDR3 length is 14 residues. Here the CDR3 reads CSATTGGNNSPLHF. Here the CDR3 DNA reads TGCAGCGCAACGACAGGGGGCAATAATTCACCCCTCCACTTT. Variable domain in full (rest from reference TRBV29-1 and TRBJ1-6): SAVISQKPSRDICQRGTSLTIQCQVDSQVTMMFWYRQQPGQSLTLIATANQGSEATYESGFVIDKFPISRPNLTFSTLTVSNMSPEDSSIYLCSATTGGNNSPLHFGNGTRLTVT.

The rearrangement links TRBV6-2 or TRBV6-3 to TRBJ2-5, with TRBD1 as a possible D gene (5 bases). V dropped 5 bases and J dropped 5 bases, with 12 bases sitting between them. CDR3 length equals 13 residues. Germline CDR1 MNHEY, CDR2 SVGEGT. The CDR3 DNA reads as TGTGCCAGCAGTCCCTTAGGGGCGGAGACCCAGTACTTC. Protein: CASSPLGAETQYF.

The J gene is TRBJ1-5, the V gene TRBV18; maybe TRBD1 (5 bases). Trimming pared 4 bases from V and 1 base from J, leaving 14 bases between. The CDR3 runs to 16 residues. The germline gives CDR1 KGHSH, CDR2 LQKENI. CDR3 amino acids: CASSRGQEQSNQPQHF. Here the CDR3 DNA reads TGTGCCAGCTCACGAGGACAAGAGCAAAGCAATCAGCCCCAGCATTTT.

The chain combines TRBV12-5 with TRBJ1-1, with TRBD1 identical over 7 bases. J gave up 0 bases and V 1 base, and 5 bases lay outside the gene matches. The CDR3 sequence is 16 residues long. Germline V gene sequence: CDR1 LGHNT, CDR2 FRNRAP. The CDR3 reads CASGLASGTVNTEAFF. The CDR3 region has the DNA TGTGCTAGTGGTTTGGCCTCCGGGACAGTGAACACTGAAGCTTTCTTT.

The rearrangement links TRBV6-5 to TRBJ2-3; possibly TRBD2 for D (7 bases). Trimming left V 5 bases short and J 2 bases short, with 14 bases between. Germline-derived CDR1 and CDR2 are MNHEY and SVGAGI. This CDR3 has 15 residues. CDR3 protein: CASSQGRGNTDTQYF. The CDR3 DNA sequence: TGTGCCAGCAGTCAGGGGAGGGGAAACACAGATACGCAGTATTTT.

CDR3 bases: TGTGCCAGCAGCCAGACCTCCGACAGGGGCTATGGCTACACCTTC. Translated: CASSQTSDRGYGYTF. The chain has TRBV7-6 and TRBJ1-2; TRBD1 agrees at 8 bases. The CDR3 has 15 amino acids. Germline lookup yields CDR1 SGHVS and CDR2 FNYEAQ. V was clipped by 5 bases and J by 4 bases; unmatched bases: 9.

V gene TRBV5-6 combines with J gene TRBJ2-5; a possible D gene is TRBD1 (5 bases). V lost 4 bases and J lost 5, with 24 bases in between. This CDR3 region has 17 residues. In germline, CDR1 is SGHDT, CDR2 YYEEEE. The CDR3 nucleotides read TGTGCCAGCAGCGCAAGGCCAGGGCCAGGAAGATTCGAGACCCAGTACTTC. This codes for CASSARPGPGRFETQYF.

The V call is TRBV11-3, the J call TRBJ2-2; D might be TRBD2 (5 bases). The germline V gene encodes CDR1 SGHNT and CDR2 YENEEA. The CDR3 spans 16 residues. Trimming cost V 1 base and J 0 bases, with 9 bases left between them. DNA for the CDR3: TGTGCCAGCAGCTTAGTAGGGAGTGCGAACACCGGGGAGCTGTTTTTT. Its translation is CASSLVGSANTGELFF.

The DNA for the CDR3 is TGTGCCTGGTCCCAGGGGCAGCAGTACTTC. Amino acid sequence: CAWSQGQQYF. This rearrangement joins TRBV30 to TRBJ2-7, with D possibly being TRBD1 (6 bases). This CDR3 comprises 10 residues. Germline loops: CDR1 GTSNPN, CDR2 SVGIG (reference sequence). The V end was cut by 5 bases, the J end by 8 bases, with 10 bases between.

The chain couples TRBV3-1 (or the pseudogene TRBV3-2) to TRBJ1-6, with D possibly TRBD1 on 6 matching bases. Germline CDR1 is LGHDT and CDR2 is YNNKEL (reference sequence). The V and J ends lost 5 bases and 7 bases respectively, with 12 bases between them. This CDR3 comprises 14 residues. CDR3 amino acids: CASSISGTNSPLHF. In DNA form, the CDR3 reads TGTGCCAGCAGCATATCCGGGACAAATTCACCCCTCCACTTT.

The chain employs TRBV30 and TRBJ1-4, with 7 nucleotides matching TRBD1. This CDR3 spans 14 amino acids. Per germline, CDR1 GTSNPN and CDR2 SVGIG (reference sequence). The ends lost 0 bases at V and 4 bases at J; junction bases unmatched: 2. CDR3 residues: CAWSVRQGNEKLFF. CDR3 DNA sequence: TGTGCCTGGAGTGTACGACAGGGTAATGAAAAACTGTTTTTT.

CDR3 loop: CASSRTGETQYF. In DNA form, the CDR3 reads TGTGCCAGCAGCAGAACAGGAGAGACCCAGTACTTC. The chain carries TRBV11-3 and TRBJ2-5; tentative D call: TRBD1 (5 bases). V lost 5 bases to trimming and J lost 4 bases, with 8 bases between them. The CDR3 totals 12 residues. Germline assignment: CDR1 SGHNT and CDR2 YENEEA.

The chain uses TRBV28 and TRBJ2-7; 10 bases match TRBD2. Trimming removed 3 bases from V and 5 bases from J; junction bases left unmatched: 4. This CDR3 contains 14 residues. Germline CDR1 reads MDHEN; CDR2 reads SYDVKM. CDR3 sequence reads: CASSLVTSGNEQYF. The CDR3 nucleotides are TGTGCCAGCAGTTTGGTAACTAGCGGGAACGAGCAGTACTTC.

This clone appeared a few times. The chain joins TRBV2 to TRBJ2-1; 13 bases line up with TRBD2. The CDR3 spans 15 residues. Germline CDR1 reads SNHLY; CDR2 reads FYNNEI. Trimming at V came to 5 bases and at J to 9 bases, leaving 7 bases not matched to a gene. The CDR3 DNA follows: TGTGCCAGCAGTCCTACTAGCGGGGGGGCAAGTGAGCAGTTCTTC. This sequence encodes CASSPTSGGASEQFF.

As concerns this clone: The same CDR3 is also encoded by other DNA sequences in this sample. This CDR3 reads CASSSSGANVLTF. The CDR3 nucleotides read TGTGCCAGCTCCTCCTCTGGGGCCAACGTCCTGACTTTC. The rearrangement links TRBV18 to TRBJ2-6; no firm D call. V lost 6 bases, J lost 0 bases, and 3 bases lay in between. The germline V gene has CDR1 KGHSH and CDR2 LQKENI. This CDR3 is 13 amino acids long.

This clone was seen a handful of times. CDR3 in DNA: TGTGCCAGCAGCTTAAGTAGTCAGCCCCAGCATTTT. This sequence encodes CASSLSSQPQHF. This chain links TRBV7-9 with TRBJ1-5; D not certain. CDR1 is SEHNR, CDR2 FQNEAQ, per germline (reference sequence). V was pared by 2 bases and J by 6 bases, with 5 bases between. This CDR3 region has 12 residues.

The rearrangement uses TRBV6-5 and TRBJ2-7, with 8 nucleotides matching TRBD1. The V segment lost 6 bases and the J segment 6 bases; nucleotides outside the gene matches: 10. Germline V gives CDR1 MNHEY, CDR2 SVGAGI. This CDR3 is built from 14 residues. The CDR3 region is CASSPGGAKSEQYF. The CDR3 DNA reads TGTGCCAGCAGCCCAGGGGGCGCGAAGAGCGAGCAGTACTTC.

The V call is TRBV18, the J call TRBJ2-5; 7 bases map to TRBD1. Trimming took 5 bases from V and 5 from J; bases not matched to a gene: 8. CDR1 and CDR2 from the germline V gene are KGHSH and LQKENI. The CDR3 sequence is 14 residues long. CDR3 in DNA: TGTGCCAGCTCAAAACAGGGGCTGAGGGAGACCCAGTACTTC. This codes for CASSKQGLRETQYF. The entire variable domain, with the rest obtained from reference TRBV18 and TRBJ2-5, is as follows: NAGVMQNPRHLVRRRGQEARLRCSPMKGHSHVYWYRQLPEEGLKFMVYLQKENIIDESGMPKERFSAEFPKEGPSILRIQQVVRGDSAAYFCASSKQGLRETQYFGPGTRLLVL.

V and J are TRBV3-1 (or the pseudogene TRBV3-2) and TRBJ1-5; D gene unclear. The CDR3 extends over 14 amino acids. The germline V and J ends were trimmed by 5 bases and 2 bases, with 10 bases remaining between them. Germline V gene lookup returns CDR1 LGHDT and CDR2 YNNKEL (reference sequence). The CDR3 protein is CASSDAGGNQPQHF. In nucleotides, the CDR3 is TGTGCCAGCAGCGACGCAGGTGGCAATCAGCCCCAGCATTTT.

The V gene is TRBV5-1, the J gene TRBJ1-4; TRBD1 aligns across 7 bases. J lost 4 bases, V lost 4 bases, and 4 bases had no gene match. Germline loops: CDR1 SGHRS, CDR2 YFSETQ. This CDR3 has 14 residues. The CDR3 loop is CASSTDRVNEKLFF. The CDR3 DNA sequence: TGCGCCAGCAGCACCGACAGGGTTAATGAAAAACTGTTTTTT.

The chain joins TRBV5-6 to TRBJ1-2; 7 nucleotides match TRBD1. The CDR3 is 15 residues long. The germline V gene encodes CDR1 SGHDT and CDR2 YYEEEE. J lost 5 bases, V lost 1 base, and 8 bases had no gene match. The CDR3 reads CASSLLLRDSYGYTF. CDR3 nucleotide sequence: TGTGCCAGCAGCTTGCTCCTCCGGGACAGTTATGGCTACACCTTC.

This clone has a handful of counts. V gene TRBV5-1 combines with J gene TRBJ2-7; 7 bases are a match to TRBD1. From germline, CDR1 is SGHRS and CDR2 YFSETQ. CDR3 length equals 13 residues. V shed 4 bases and J 3 bases; nucleotides not matched to a gene: 4. The DNA for the CDR3 is TGCGCCAGCAGCCTTAGGACAGGCTACGAGCAGTACTTC. Its protein is CASSLRTGYEQYF.

The V gene is TRBV5-8, the J gene TRBJ1-5, with a tentative D call TRBD1 (6 bases). The CDR3 has 15 amino acids. V lost 4 bases and J lost 0, with 11 bases in between. The germline V gene has CDR1 SGHTS and CDR2 YDEGEE. The CDR3 sequence: CASSGDIYSNQPQHF. Written as DNA, the CDR3 is TGTGCCAGCAGCGGGGACATCTATAGCAATCAGCCCCAGCATTTT.

This chain connects TRBV18 to TRBJ1-1; unclear D gene. Germline values: CDR1 KGHSH, CDR2 LQKENI. Trimming took off 3 bases at V and 3 bases at J, with 17 bases between the two ends. This CDR3 is built from 16 residues. Here the CDR3 DNA reads TGTGCCAGCTCACCCCCAACGGCGGGGATGCACACTGAAGCTTTCTTT. This translates into CASSPPTAGMHTEAFF. Drawing the rest from reference TRBV18 and TRBJ1-1, the complete variable domain is NAGVMQNPRHLVRRRGQEARLRCSPMKGHSHVYWYRQLPEEGLKFMVYLQKENIIDESGMPKERFSAEFPKEGPSILRIQQVVRGDSAAYFCASSPPTAGMHTEAFFGQGTRLTVV.

The V gene is TRBV7-8, the J gene TRBJ2-5; the D is unclear. The CDR3 consists of 17 residues. Trimming cost V 2 bases and J 2 bases, with 18 bases left between them. Germline V gene sequence: CDR1 SGHVS, CDR2 FQNEAQ. This CDR3 reads CASSLQATPTMQETQYF. CDR3 nucleotides: TGTGCCAGCAGCTTACAGGCCACCCCGACGATGCAAGAGACCCAGTACTTC.

The V call is TRBV6-1, the J call TRBJ1-2, with a tentative D call TRBD1 (5 bases). CDR1 is MNHNS, CDR2 SASEGT, per germline. V gave up 2 bases and J gave up 8 bases, with 9 bases separating them. This CDR3 contains 12 residues. CDR3: CASSERQGGYTF. CDR3 coding DNA: TGTGCCAGCAGTGAAAGGCAGGGAGGCTACACCTTC.